The present T cell receptor (beta chain) was sequenced within a study of cytomegalovirus exposure and HLA in healthy donors. The wider study: In an early release, HLA-typed donors contributed approximately 80 million unique TCR sequences. Regarding the study as a whole: Presence/absence analysis assumed near-uniform sequencing depth across donors. One later analysis reportedly identified an Asian-associated ancestry cluster that showed fewer N-insertions than the approximately 710-donor mean. Reportedly, cytomegalovirus status was diagnosed with high sensitivity and specificity.

Comment on this clone: Its antigen is unknown.

This PCR relied on a set of 60 Vbeta primers and 13 Jbeta primers. Sequenced by immunoSEQ multiplex PCR; TCRdb stores in-frame clones only, minus some. The sample holds 97,000 or so clones, roughly three quarters seen once. The sample was PBMCs. The source of this sequence is a man in his forties in good health and CMV-seronegative.

The CDR3 DNA reads as TGTGCCAGCAGCTTAGAAGGGCTAGCGGGGGGGTACGAGCAGTACTTC. Translating it yields CASSLEGLAGGYEQYF. The chain recombines TRBV7-2 with TRBJ2-7, with 12 bases identical to TRBD2. The junction had 5 bases not matched to a gene; V was cut back by 1 base and J by 4 bases. There are 16 residues in the CDR3. Germline V gene data show CDR1 as SGHTA and CDR2 as FQGNSA.